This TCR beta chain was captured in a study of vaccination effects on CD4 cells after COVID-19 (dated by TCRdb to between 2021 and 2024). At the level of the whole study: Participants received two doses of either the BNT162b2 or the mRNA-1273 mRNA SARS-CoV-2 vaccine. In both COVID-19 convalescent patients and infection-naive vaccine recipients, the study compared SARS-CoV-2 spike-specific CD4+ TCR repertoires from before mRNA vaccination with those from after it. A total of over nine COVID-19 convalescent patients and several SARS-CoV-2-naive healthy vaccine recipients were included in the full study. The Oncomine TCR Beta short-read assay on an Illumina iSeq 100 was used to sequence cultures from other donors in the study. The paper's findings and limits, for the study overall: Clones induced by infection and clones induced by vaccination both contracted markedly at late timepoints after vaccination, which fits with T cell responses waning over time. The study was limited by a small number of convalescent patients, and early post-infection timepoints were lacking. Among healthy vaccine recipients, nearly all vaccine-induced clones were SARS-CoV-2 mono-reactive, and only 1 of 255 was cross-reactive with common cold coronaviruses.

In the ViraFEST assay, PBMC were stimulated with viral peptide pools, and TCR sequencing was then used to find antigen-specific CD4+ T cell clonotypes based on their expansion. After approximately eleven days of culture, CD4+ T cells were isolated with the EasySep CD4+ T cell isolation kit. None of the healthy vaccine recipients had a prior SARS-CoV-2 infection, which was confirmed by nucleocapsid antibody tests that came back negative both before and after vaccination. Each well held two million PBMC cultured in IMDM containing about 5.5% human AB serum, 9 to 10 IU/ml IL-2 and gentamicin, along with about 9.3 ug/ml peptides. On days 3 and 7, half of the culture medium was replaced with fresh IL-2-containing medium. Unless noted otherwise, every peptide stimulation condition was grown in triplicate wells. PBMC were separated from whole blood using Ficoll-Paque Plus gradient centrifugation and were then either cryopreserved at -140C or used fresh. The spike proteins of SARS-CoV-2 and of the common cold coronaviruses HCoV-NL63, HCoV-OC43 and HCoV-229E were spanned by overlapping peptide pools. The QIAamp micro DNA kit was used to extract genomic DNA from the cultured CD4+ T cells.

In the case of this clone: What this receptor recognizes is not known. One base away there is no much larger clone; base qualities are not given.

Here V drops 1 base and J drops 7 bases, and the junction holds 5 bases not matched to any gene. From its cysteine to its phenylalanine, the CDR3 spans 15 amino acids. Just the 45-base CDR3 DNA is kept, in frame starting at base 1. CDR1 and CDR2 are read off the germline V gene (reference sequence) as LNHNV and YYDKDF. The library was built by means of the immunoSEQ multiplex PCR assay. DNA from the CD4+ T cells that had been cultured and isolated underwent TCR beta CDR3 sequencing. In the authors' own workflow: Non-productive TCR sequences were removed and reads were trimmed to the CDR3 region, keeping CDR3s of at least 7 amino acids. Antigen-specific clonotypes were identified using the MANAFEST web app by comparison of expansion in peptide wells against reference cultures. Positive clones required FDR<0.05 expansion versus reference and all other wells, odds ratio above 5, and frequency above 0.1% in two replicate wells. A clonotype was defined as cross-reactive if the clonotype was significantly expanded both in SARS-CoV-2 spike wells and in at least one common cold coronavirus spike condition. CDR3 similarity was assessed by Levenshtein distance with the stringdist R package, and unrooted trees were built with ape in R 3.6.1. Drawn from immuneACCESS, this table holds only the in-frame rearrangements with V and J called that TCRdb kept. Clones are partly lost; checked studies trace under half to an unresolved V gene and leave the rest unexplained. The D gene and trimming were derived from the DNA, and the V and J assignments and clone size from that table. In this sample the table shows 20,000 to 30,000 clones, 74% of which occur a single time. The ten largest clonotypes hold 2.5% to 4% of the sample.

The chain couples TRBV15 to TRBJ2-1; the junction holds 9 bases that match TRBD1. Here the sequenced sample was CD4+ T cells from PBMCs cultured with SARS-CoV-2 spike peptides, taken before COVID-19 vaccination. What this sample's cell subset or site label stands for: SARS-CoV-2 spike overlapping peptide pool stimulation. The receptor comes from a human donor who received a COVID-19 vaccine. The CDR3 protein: CATSRVRTGANEQFF. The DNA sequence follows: TGTGCCACCAGCAGAGTCCGGACAGGGGCAAATGAGCAGTTCTTC.